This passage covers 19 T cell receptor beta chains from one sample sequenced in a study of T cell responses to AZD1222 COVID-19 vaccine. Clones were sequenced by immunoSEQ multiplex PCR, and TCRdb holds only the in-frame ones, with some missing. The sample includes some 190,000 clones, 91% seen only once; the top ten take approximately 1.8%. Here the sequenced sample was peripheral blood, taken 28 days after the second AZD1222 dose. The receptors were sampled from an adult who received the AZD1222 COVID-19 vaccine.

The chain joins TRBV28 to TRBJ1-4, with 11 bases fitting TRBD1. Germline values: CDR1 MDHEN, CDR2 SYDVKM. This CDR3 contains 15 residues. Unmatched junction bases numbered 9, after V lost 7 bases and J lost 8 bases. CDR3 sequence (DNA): TGTGCCAGCACCGAATGGACAGGGGGCAGGGAAAAACTGTTTTTT. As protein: CASTEWTGGREKLFF.

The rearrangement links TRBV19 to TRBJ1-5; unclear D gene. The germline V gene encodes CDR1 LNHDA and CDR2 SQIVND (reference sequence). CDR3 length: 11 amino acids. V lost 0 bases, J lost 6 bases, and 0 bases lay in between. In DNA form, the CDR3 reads TGTGCCAGTAGTATAGATCAGCCCCAGCATTTT. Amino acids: CASSIDQPQHF.

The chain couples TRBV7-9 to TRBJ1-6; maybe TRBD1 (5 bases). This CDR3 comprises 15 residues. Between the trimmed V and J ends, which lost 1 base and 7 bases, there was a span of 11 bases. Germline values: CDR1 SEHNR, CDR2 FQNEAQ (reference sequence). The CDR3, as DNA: TGTGCCAGCAGCTTAGAAGGGGCGCGGAATTCACCCCTCCACTTT. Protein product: CASSLEGARNSPLHF.

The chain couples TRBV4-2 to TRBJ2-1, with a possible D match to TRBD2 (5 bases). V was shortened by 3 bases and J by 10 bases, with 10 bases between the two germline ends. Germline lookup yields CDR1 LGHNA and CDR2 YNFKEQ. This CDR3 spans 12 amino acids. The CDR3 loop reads CASSQPWREQFF. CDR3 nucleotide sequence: TGTGCCAGCAGCCAGCCCTGGAGGGAGCAGTTCTTC.

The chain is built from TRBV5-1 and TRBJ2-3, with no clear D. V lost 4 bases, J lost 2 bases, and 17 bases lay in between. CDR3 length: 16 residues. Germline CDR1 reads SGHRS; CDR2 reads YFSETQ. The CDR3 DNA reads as TGCGCCAGCAGCCTCCTCAGCTCTGGCGACACAGATACGCAGTATTTT. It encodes CASSLLSSGDTDTQYF.

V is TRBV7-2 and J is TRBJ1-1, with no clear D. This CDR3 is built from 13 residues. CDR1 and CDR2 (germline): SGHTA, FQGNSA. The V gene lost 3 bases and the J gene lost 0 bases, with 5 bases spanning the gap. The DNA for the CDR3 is TGTGCCAGCAGCTTTACCGTGAACACTGAAGCTTTCTTT. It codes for CASSFTVNTEAFF. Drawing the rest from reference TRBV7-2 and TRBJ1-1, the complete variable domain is GAGVSQSPSNKVTEKGKDVELRCDPISGHTALYWYRQSLGQGLEFLIYFQGNSAPDKSGLPSDRFSAERTGGSVSTLTIQRTQQEDSAVYLCASSFTVNTEAFFGQGTRLTVV.

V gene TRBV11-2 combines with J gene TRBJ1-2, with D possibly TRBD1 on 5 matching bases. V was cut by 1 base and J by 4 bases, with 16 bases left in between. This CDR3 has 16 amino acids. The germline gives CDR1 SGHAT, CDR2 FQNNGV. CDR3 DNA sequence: TGTGCCAGCAGCTTAGGATCCGGGGCGCAGGCCTATGGCTACACCTTC. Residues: CASSLGSGAQAYGYTF.

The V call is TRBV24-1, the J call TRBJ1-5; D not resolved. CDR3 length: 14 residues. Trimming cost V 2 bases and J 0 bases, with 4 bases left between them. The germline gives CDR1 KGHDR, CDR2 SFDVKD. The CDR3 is CATSDSYSNQPQHF. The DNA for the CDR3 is TGTGCCACCAGTGATTCTTATAGCAATCAGCCCCAGCATTTT.

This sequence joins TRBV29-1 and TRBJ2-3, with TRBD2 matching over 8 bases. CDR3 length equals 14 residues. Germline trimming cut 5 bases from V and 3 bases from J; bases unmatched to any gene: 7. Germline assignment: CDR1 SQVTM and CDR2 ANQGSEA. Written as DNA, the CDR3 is TGCAGCGTTTATACTAGCGGCCGGACAGATACGCAGTATTTT. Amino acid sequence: CSVYTSGRTDTQYF.

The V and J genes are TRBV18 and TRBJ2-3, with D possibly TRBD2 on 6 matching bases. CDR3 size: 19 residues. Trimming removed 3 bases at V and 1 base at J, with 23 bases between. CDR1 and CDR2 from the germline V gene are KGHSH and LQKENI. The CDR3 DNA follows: TGTGCCAGCTCACCGACAGTGGGGACTGGGACCTCTGGCACAGATACGCAGTATTTT. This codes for CASSPTVGTGTSGTDTQYF.

The CDR3: CASRNPGAPMNTEAFF. Written as DNA, the CDR3 is TGTGCCAGTAGAAACCCGGGCGCGCCCATGAACACTGAAGCTTTCTTT. The chain uses TRBV19 and TRBJ1-1; the D is unclear. Trimming took off 6 bases at V and 0 bases at J, with 17 bases between the two ends. Germline lookup yields CDR1 LNHDA and CDR2 SQIVND (reference sequence). This CDR3 contains 16 residues. The full variable domain, rest sourced from reference TRBV19 and TRBJ1-1, is DGGITQSPKYLFRKEGQNVTLSCEQNLNHDAMYWYRQDPGQGLRLIYYSQIVNDFQKGDIAEGYSVSREKKESFPLTVTSAQKNPTAFYLCASRNPGAPMNTEAFFGQGTRLTVV.

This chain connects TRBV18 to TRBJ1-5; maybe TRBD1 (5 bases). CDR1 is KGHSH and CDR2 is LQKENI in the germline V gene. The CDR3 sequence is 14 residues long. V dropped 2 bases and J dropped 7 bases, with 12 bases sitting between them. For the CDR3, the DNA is TGTGCCAGCTCACCAGGCAGGGAAGGGCAGCCCCAGCATTTT. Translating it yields CASSPGREGQPQHF.

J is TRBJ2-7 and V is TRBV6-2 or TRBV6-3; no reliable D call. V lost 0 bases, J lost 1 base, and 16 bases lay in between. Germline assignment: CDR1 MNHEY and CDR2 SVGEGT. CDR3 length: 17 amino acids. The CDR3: CASSYSLRQFESYEQYF. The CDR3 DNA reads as TGTGCCAGCAGTTACTCCCTACGGCAATTTGAGTCCTACGAGCAGTACTTC.

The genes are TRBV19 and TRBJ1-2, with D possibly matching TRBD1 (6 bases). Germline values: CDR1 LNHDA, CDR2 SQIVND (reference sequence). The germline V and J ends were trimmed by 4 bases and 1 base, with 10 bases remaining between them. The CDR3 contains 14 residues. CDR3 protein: CASSNRGHNYGYTF. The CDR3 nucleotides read TGTGCCAGTAGTAACCGGGGACATAACTATGGCTACACCTTC.

This CDR3 is CASSPPSGPGAYEQYF. In DNA, the CDR3 is TGTGCCAGCTCACCACCGTCAGGGCCGGGCGCCTACGAGCAGTACTTC. V and J are TRBV18 and TRBJ2-7; tentatively, D is TRBD1 (5 bases). V was cut by 0 bases and J by 2 bases, with 14 bases left in between. The CDR3 consists of 16 residues. Germline V gene sequence: CDR1 KGHSH, CDR2 LQKENI. The entire variable domain, with the rest obtained from reference TRBV18 and TRBJ2-7, is as follows: NAGVMQNPRHLVRRRGQEARLRCSPMKGHSHVYWYRQLPEEGLKFMVYLQKENIIDESGMPKERFSAEFPKEGPSILRIQQVVRGDSAAYFCASSPPSGPGAYEQYFGPGTRLTVT.

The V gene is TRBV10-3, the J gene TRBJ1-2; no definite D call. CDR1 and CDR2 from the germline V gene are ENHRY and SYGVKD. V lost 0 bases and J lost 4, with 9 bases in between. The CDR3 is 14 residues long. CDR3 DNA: TGTGCCATCAGTGAGTCGAATTCAGCCTATGGCTACACCTTC. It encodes CAISESNSAYGYTF.

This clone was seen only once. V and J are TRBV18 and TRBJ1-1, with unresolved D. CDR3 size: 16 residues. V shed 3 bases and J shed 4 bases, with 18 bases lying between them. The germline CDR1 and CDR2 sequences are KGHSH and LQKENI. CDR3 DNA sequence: TGTGCCAGCTCACCGCCCGTCTTGGGGAGGAGCACTGAAGCTTTCTTT. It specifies CASSPPVLGRSTEAFF.

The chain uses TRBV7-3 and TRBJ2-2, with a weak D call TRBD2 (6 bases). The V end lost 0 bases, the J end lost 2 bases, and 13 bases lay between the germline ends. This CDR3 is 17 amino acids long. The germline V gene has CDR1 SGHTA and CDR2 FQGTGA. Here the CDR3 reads CASSLTLEGPNTGELFF. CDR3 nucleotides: TGTGCCAGCAGCTTAACGTTGGAGGGGCCCAACACCGGGGAGCTGTTTTTT.

CDR3 loop: CATSRDHNSNQPQHF. The CDR3, as DNA: TGTGCCACCAGCAGAGATCATAATAGCAATCAGCCCCAGCATTTT. The chain is built from TRBV15 and TRBJ1-5, with unresolved D. This CDR3 comprises 15 residues. The ends were cut back, 0 bases at V and 0 bases at J, with 6 bases in the middle. Germline V gene sequence: CDR1 LNHNV, CDR2 YYDKDF (reference sequence).